This note documents a single TCR beta chain sequence. Its antigen is still unknown. 60 Vbeta and 13 Jbeta primers were used in PCR. Produced via immunoSEQ multiplex PCR; TCRdb's table is partial and in-frame only. The sample carries around 150,000 clones, over 65% recorded once. From germline, CDR1 is WSHSY and CDR2 SAAADI. The CDR3 is 11 amino acids. V lost 6 bases, J lost 9 bases, and 12 bases lay in between. The sample comes from a study of cytomegalovirus exposure and HLA in healthy donors. Study information: Counted in an early data release were about 85 million unique TCRs from HLA-typed donors. When about 400 donors were genotyped, roughly four fifths of them were found to fall in the Caucasian-associated ancestry cluster.

Overall study findings and caveats: Rare TCR sequences dominated, though some public TCRs recurred in many donors.

The rearrangement joins TRBV10-2 to TRBJ2-7; possible D gene TRBD2, 5 bases. The clonotype comes from a female donor in good health and CMV-seropositive. Sequenced sample: PBMCs. The CDR3: CASRDYAGQYF. The DNA of the CDR3 is TGCGCCAGCAGAGACTACGCGGGGCAGTACTTC.